Listed below are T cell receptor beta chains from one sample, sequenced in a study of cytomegalovirus exposure and HLA in healthy donors. Sequencing was performed with immunoSEQ multiplex PCR; in TCRdb, only in-frame clones are kept and a portion is missing. Altogether over 150,000 clones are present, 75% to 85% being singletons, with the ten largest covering over 6%. Sequencing was carried out using PBMCs. Receptors originate from a man aged 30 to 45 in good health and CMV-seropositive. The CDR3 runs from the conserved cysteine through the conserved F or W. D genes are given only for firm matches. A row's size may be missing; if present it is once, few, many or a size class.

j_call	v_call	clone_size	d_call	cdr3_nt	cdr3_aa
TRBJ1-1	TRBV27	NA	NA	TGTGCCAGCAGTCAGCAGACAGGAAGAACTGAAGCTTTCTTT	CASSQQTGRTEAFF
TRBJ1-2	TRBV7-2	NA	TRBD1	TGTGCCAGCAGCTTAGGGTTGGGACAGGGAATAGGCTACACCTTC	CASSLGLGQGIGYTF
TRBJ2-1	TRBV5-1	few	TRBD2	TGCGCCAGCAGGGAACTAGCGGGCTCCAATGAGCAGTTCTTC	CASRELAGSNEQFF
TRBJ2-3	TRBV6-1	NA	NA	TGTGCCAGCAGTGGGCCCGGGACTTCGACTAGCACAGATACGCAGTATTTT	CASSGPGTSTSTDTQYF
TRBJ1-1	TRBV6-5	NA	NA	TGTGCCAGCAGTCCCTCCGGGCAAGGAGGAGCTTTCTTT	CASSPSGQGGAFF
TRBJ1-5	TRBV30	NA	NA	TGTGCCTGGGGCACCGGGATGATCAATCAGCCCCAGCATTTT	CAWGTGMINQPQHF
TRBJ2-2	TRBV29-1	few	NA	TGCAGCGTTGAAGATAGGACAGAGAACACCGGGGAGCTGTTTTTT	CSVEDRTENTGELFF
TRBJ2-5	TRBV7-9	NA	TRBD2	TGTGCCAGCAGCTTAGAATCCTTAGCGGGGGGAAGAGAGACCCAGTACTTC	CASSLESLAGGRETQYF
TRBJ1-2	TRBV2	NA	TRBD1	TGTGCCAGCAGTCGGACAGGGGGCAGTGATGGCTACACCTTC	CASSRTGGSDGYTF
TRBJ1-1	TRBV4-2	NA	TRBD1	TGTGCCAGCAGCCCCCAGACAGGGAGCGGTGAAGCTTTCTTT	CASSPQTGSGEAFF
TRBJ2-7	TRBV5-4	NA	NA	TGTGCCAGCAGCTCCCCAGGGTACTCCTACGAGCAGTACTTC	CASSSPGYSYEQYF
TRBJ2-3	TRBV13	NA	TRBD2	TGTGCCAGCAGCCCCCGGGGGGGCCCCCAGTATTTT	CASSPRGGPQYF
TRBJ2-7	TRBV5-1	few	TRBD1	TGCGCCAGCAGCTTTAGTAGGGACAGCTATTCCTACGAGCAGTACTTC	CASSFSRDSYSYEQYF
TRBJ1-2	TRBV6-5	NA	NA	TGTGCCAGCAGTTACTCGGGGCTCTATGGCTACACCTTC	CASSYSGLYGYTF
TRBJ1-1	TRBV28	NA	NA	TGTGCCAGCCGGACATTCTTCATGAACACTGAAGCTTTCTTT	CASRTFFMNTEAFF
TRBJ2-7	TRBV2	NA	NA	TGTGCCAGCAGTGAAGTGGCGGAGAGCTCCTACGAGCAGTACTTC	CASSEVAESSYEQYF
TRBJ2-4	TRBV10-1	NA	NA	TGCGCCAGCAGTGGGGGCCCGAAAAACATTCAGTACTTC	CASSGGPKNIQYF
TRBJ2-7	TRBV5-1	NA	TRBD1	TGCGCCAGCAGCTTGGACAGGGGGCCGTTCGAGCAGTACTTC	CASSLDRGPFEQYF
TRBJ2-3	TRBV20-1	NA	NA	TGCAGTGCTCGTAAACAAGATACGCAGTATTTT	CSARKQDTQYF
TRBJ1-2	TRBV7-9	NA	NA	TGTGCCAGCAGCTTAGGAGATAACTATGGCTACACCTTC	CASSLGDNYGYTF
TRBJ2-7	TRBV9	few	NA	TGTGCCAGCAGCGTGGGGGCAGGGACCTACGAGCAGTACTTC	CASSVGAGTYEQYF
TRBJ2-3	TRBV11-1	once	TRBD2	TGTGCCAGCAGCTTACTAGCGGGAGGCGTGACAGATACGCAGTATTTT	CASSLLAGGVTDTQYF
TRBJ2-3	TRBV6-1	NA	TRBD2	TGTGCCAGCAGTGAATGGGGAGGAGCGGGGGGGTCAGATACGCAGTATTTT	CASSEWGGAGGSDTQYF
TRBJ2-5	TRBV30	NA	NA	TGTGCCTGGAGTGTACTATCCCAAGAGACCCAGTACTTC	CAWSVLSQETQYF
TRBJ1-2	TRBV19	NA	NA	TGTGCCATTAGGGGATGGAGCGGAGGTAACTATGGCTACACCTTC	CAIRGWSGGNYGYTF
TRBJ1-6	TRBV27	NA	NA	TGTGCCAGCAGTTCCAGGGTTTCCTCCTATAATTCACCCCTCCACTTT	CASSSRVSSYNSPLHF
TRBJ2-7	TRBV27	NA	TRBD1	TGTGCCAGCAGCCGACAGGGGACCTACGAGCAGTACTTC	CASSRQGTYEQYF
TRBJ2-3	TRBV11-3	few	NA	TGTGCCAGCAGCTTTGGTCAGGGATCAGATACGCAGTATTTT	CASSFGQGSDTQYF
TRBJ2-3	TRBV7-3	once	NA	TGTGCCAGCAGCCCCTTCAGGGCAGATACGCAGTATTTT	CASSPFRADTQYF
TRBJ1-2	TRBV30	NA	NA	TGTGCCTGGAGTGCAATTGGACAGTTCTATGGCTACACCTTC	CAWSAIGQFYGYTF
TRBJ2-7	TRBV5-5	NA	TRBD1	TGTGCCAGCAGCTTCGGGACAGGGCTGTACGAGCAGTACTTC	CASSFGTGLYEQYF
TRBJ1-2	TRBV9	NA	NA	TGTGCCAGCAGCGTAGGGGCGGCGGGCTATGGCTACACCTTC	CASSVGAAGYGYTF
TRBJ2-3	TRBV4-2	NA	NA	TGTGCCAGCAGCCAAGGGGGCGCAGGACCATATGCAGATACGCAGTATTTT	CASSQGGAGPYADTQYF
TRBJ2-1	TRBV4-2	NA	NA	TGTGCCAGCAGCCAAGTGGATAGAGGGTCAGGAAATGAGCAGTTCTTC	CASSQVDRGSGNEQFF
TRBJ2-1	TRBV6-4	NA	NA	TGTGCCAGCAGTCTAGACGGTGGAAAGTACAATGAGCAGTTCTTC	CASSLDGGKYNEQFF
TRBJ2-5	TRBV6-5	NA	NA	TGTGCCAGCAGCCCTGGACTCCTCGAGACCCAGTACTTC	CASSPGLLETQYF
TRBJ2-5	TRBV7-3	NA	TRBD1	TGTGCCAGCAGCCTGGGACAGGGTTGGGAGACCCAGTACTTC	CASSLGQGWETQYF
TRBJ2-7	TRBV7-6	NA	NA	TGTGCCAGCAGCCGGACGGGAGAGCAGTACTTC	CASSRTGEQYF
TRBJ1-1	TRBV7-2	NA	TRBD1	TGTGCCAGCAGCTACGACAGGGGGGCCACTGAAGCTTTCTTT	CASSYDRGATEAFF
TRBJ2-7	TRBV4-3	NA	TRBD1	TGCGCCAGCAGCCGTAGCCTCGGGACAGGGAGTTACGAGCAGTACTTC	CASSRSLGTGSYEQYF
TRBJ2-3	TRBV6-5	NA	NA	TGTGCCAGTGGGGCCCGGACAGATACGCAGTATTTT	CASGARTDTQYF
TRBJ1-2	TRBV23-1	NA	TRBD1	TGCGCCAGCAGATACCAGACAGGGCGGCTCAAGGGCTACACCTTC	CASRYQTGRLKGYTF
TRBJ2-2	TRBV25-1	NA	NA	TGTGCCAGCAGTGAGGCGGGGACTGGCACCGGGGAGCTGTTTTTT	CASSEAGTGTGELFF
TRBJ1-3	TRBV9	NA	NA	TGTGCCAGCAGCGGACGGACCACGGGAGGTGGAAACACCATATATTTT	CASSGRTTGGGNTIYF
TRBJ1-1	TRBV6-6	NA	NA	TGTGCCAGCAGCTCCGGGGTATCGGGAAACACTGAAGCTTTCTTT	CASSSGVSGNTEAFF
TRBJ2-1	TRBV9	few	TRBD2	TGTGCCAGCAGCGTAGCTAGCGGGGGGCCCGAGCAGTTCTTC	CASSVASGGPEQFF
TRBJ1-2	TRBV28	once	NA	TGTGCCAGCAGTTTACCACCTCCCAGCGGGGCTGGCTACACCTTC	CASSLPPPSGAGYTF
TRBJ2-1	TRBV12-5	NA	NA	TGTGCTAGTGGTTTGGCAGCAGGATCCTACTCCTACAATGAGCAGTTCTTC	CASGLAAGSYSYNEQFF
TRBJ1-1	TRBV7-2	NA	NA	TGTGCCAGCAGCCGGACAGCGAACACTGAAGCTTTCTTT	CASSRTANTEAFF
TRBJ1-5	TRBV29-1	NA	TRBD1	TGCAGCGCCGGGACAGGGGGTTTTGGTCAGCCCCAGCATTTT	CSAGTGGFGQPQHF
TRBJ2-3	TRBV28	NA	NA	TGTGCCAGCAGTTTCAGTGTCGACACAGATACGCAGTATTTT	CASSFSVDTDTQYF
TRBJ1-1	TRBV5-5	NA	NA	TGTGCCAGCAGCTTGGAATGGTGGTTCAGCACTGAAGCTTTCTTT	CASSLEWWFSTEAFF
TRBJ1-1	TRBV6-4	NA	NA	TGTGCCAGCAAGCCACAGGGATGGACTGAAGCTTTCTTT	CASKPQGWTEAFF
TRBJ1-4	TRBV5-1	NA	TRBD1	TGCGCCAGCAGCTTGGCCGGCAGGGGGCGGGAAAAACTGTTTTTT	CASSLAGRGREKLFF